These 6 T cell receptor beta chains share one sample of origin, sequenced in a study of blood T cell repertoires in COVID-19. The table came from immunoSEQ multiplex PCR; TCRdb's copy has only in-frame clones and leaves some out. Among approximately 120,000 clones listed, 81% were seen once. Sequencing input: peripheral blood. All receptors come from a woman aged 45-60 years with acute or convalescent COVID-19.

The genes are TRBV4-2 and TRBJ2-7; 8 bases map to TRBD2. The germline CDR1 and CDR2 sequences are LGHNA and YNFKEQ. The CDR3 loop spans 17 amino acids. With V trimmed by 0 bases and J by 0 bases, 7 bases remained unmatched. CDR3 amino acids: CASSQDTSGLNSYEQYF. In DNA form, the CDR3 reads TGTGCCAGCAGCCAAGACACTAGCGGACTTAACTCCTACGAGCAGTACTTC.

V is TRBV5-4 and J is TRBJ2-7, with 9 bases matching TRBD1. This CDR3 is built from 15 residues. The trim removed 4 bases at V and 2 bases at J, leaving 7 bases unmatched. Looked up from germline, CDR1 is SGHNT and CDR2 is YYREEE (reference sequence). DNA of the CDR3: TGTGCCAGCAGCCAGGGACAGGGAGTCGCCTACGAGCAGTACTTC. Amino acids: CASSQGQGVAYEQYF.

The rearrangement joins TRBV4-1 to TRBJ2-6; a weak D match, TRBD1 (6 bases). Trimming removed 4 bases at V and 2 bases at J, with 18 bases between. The CDR3 has 18 amino acids. Germline values: CDR1 MGHRA, CDR2 YSYEKL. The CDR3 sequence: CASSPTQGLETGANVLTF. The CDR3 nucleotides are TGCGCCAGCAGCCCTACACAGGGTCTAGAAACTGGGGCCAACGTCCTGACTTTC.

The chain uses TRBV9 and TRBJ1-6; no firm D call. This CDR3 region has 14 residues. V lost 1 base, J lost 6 bases, and 8 bases lay in between. The germline V gene has CDR1 SGDLS and CDR2 YYNGEE. CDR3 in DNA: TGTGCCAGCAGCGTAATGTTCAGTAATTCACCCCTCCACTTT. Translated: CASSVMFSNSPLHF.

The chain is built from TRBV9 and TRBJ2-5; 8 bases agree with TRBD2. This CDR3 comprises 16 residues. Germline V CDR1 and CDR2: SGDLS, YYNGEE. Unmatched junction bases numbered 9, after V lost 0 bases and J lost 5 bases. The CDR3 DNA reads TGTGCCAGCAGCGTAGATACCGGGGGGGGCCGCGAGACCCAGTACTTC. It specifies CASSVDTGGGRETQYF.

The chain links TRBV3-1 (or the pseudogene TRBV3-2) to TRBJ1-5, with unresolved D. Germline V gene sequence: CDR1 LGHDT, CDR2 YNNKEL (reference sequence). V was shortened by 0 bases and J by 6 bases, with 12 bases between the two germline ends. This CDR3 comprises 15 residues. DNA of the CDR3: TGTGCCAGCAGCCAAGAAGGCAGGTCCGGTCAGCCCCAGCATTTT. This encodes CASSQEGRSGQPQHF.